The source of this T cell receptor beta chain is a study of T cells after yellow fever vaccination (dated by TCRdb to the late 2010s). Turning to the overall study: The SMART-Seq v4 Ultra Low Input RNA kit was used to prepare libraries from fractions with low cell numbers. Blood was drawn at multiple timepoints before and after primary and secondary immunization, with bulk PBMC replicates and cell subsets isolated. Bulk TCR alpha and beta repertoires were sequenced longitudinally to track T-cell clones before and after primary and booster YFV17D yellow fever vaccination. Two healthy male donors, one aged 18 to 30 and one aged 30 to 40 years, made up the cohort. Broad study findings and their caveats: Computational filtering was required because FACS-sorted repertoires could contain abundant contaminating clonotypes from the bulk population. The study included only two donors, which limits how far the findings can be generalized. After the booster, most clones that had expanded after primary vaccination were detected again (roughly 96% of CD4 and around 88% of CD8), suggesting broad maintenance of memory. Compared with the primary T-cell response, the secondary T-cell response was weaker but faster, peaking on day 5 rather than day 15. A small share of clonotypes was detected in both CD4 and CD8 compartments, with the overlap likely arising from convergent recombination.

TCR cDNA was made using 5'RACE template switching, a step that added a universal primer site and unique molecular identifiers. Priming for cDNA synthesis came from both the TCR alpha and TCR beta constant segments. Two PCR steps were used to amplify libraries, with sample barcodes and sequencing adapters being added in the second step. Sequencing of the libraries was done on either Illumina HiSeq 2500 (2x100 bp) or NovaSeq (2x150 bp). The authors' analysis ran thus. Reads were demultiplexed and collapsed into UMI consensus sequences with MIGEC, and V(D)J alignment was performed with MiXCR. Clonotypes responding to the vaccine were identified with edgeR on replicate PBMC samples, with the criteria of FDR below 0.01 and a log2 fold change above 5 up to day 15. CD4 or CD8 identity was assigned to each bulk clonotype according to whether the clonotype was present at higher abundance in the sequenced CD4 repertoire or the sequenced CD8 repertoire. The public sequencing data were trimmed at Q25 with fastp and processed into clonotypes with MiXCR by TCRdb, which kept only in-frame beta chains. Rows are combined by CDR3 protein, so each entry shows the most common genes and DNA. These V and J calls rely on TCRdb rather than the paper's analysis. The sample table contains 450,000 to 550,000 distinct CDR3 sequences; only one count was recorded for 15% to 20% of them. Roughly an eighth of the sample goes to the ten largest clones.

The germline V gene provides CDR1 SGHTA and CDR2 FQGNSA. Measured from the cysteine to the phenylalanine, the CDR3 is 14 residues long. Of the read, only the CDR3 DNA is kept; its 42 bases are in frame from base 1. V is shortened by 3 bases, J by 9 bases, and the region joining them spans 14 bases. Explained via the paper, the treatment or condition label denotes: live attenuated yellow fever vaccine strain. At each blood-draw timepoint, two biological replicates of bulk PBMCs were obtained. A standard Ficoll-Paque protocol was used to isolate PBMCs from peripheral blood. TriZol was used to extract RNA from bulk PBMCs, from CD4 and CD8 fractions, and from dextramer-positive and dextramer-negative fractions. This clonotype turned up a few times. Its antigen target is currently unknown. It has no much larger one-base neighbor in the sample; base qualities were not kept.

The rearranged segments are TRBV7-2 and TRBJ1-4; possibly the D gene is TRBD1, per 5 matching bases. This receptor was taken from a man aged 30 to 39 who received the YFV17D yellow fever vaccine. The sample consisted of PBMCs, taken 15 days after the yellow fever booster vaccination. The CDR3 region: CASSFSNADKKLFF. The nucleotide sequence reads TGTGCCAGCAGCTTCTCCAATGCGGACAAAAAACTGTTTTTT.